This T cell receptor beta chain was identified in a study of radiotherapy plus CTLA-4 blockade in lung cancer. Study-wide background: There were objective responses in over 15% of patients, and around 31% had disease control. Notes on the study in general: Interferon-beta and early blood T cell clone dynamics reportedly predicted response best. In blood, tumor-derived TCR clones expanded after radiotherapy plus ipilimumab.

As regards this clone: Its antigen is undetermined.

Only in-frame clones appear in the TCRdb table, and some are missing; sequencing was by immunoSEQ multiplex PCR. Among roughly 50,000 clones listed, roughly four fifths were seen once. Focal radiation with ipilimumab CTLA-4 blockade was given to patients with chemo-refractory metastatic non-small-cell lung cancer. The V segment lost 4 bases and the J segment 1 base; nucleotides outside the gene matches: 9. This CDR3 has 17 amino acids. Germline V gene lookup returns CDR1 SGHVS and CDR2 FQNEAQ. The sample consisted of peripheral blood, taken from a patient treated with radiotherapy plus ipilimumab. V gene TRBV7-8 combines with J gene TRBJ2-1, with 8 bases lining up with TRBD2. This TCR came from a human donor with non-small cell lung cancer whose response to radiotherapy plus ipilimumab could not be evaluated. The CDR3 here is CASSSTESGGSYNEQFF. Written as DNA, the CDR3 is TGTGCCAGCAGCTCAACGGAGAGCGGGGGTTCCTACAATGAGCAGTTCTTC.